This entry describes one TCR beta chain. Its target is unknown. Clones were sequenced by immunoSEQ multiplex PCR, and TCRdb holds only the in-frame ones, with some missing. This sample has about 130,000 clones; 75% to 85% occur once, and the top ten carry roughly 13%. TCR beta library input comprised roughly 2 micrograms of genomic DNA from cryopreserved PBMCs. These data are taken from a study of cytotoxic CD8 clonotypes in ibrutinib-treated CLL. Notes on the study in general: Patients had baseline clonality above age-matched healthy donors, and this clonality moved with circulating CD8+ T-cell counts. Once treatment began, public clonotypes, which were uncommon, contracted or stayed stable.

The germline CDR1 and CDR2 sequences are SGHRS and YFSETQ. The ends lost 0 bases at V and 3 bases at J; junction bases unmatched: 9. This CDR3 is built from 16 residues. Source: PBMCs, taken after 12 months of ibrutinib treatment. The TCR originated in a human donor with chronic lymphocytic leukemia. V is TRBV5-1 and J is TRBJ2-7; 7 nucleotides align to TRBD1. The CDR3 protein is CASSLEGMGQYYEQYF. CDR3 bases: TGCGCCAGCAGCTTGGAGGGTATGGGACAGTACTACGAGCAGTACTTC.